Here is one T cell receptor beta chain with its context. The target antigen is unknown. V lost 3 bases and J 5 bases, leaving 9 bases between the germline ends. Germline lookup yields CDR1 SGHRS and CDR2 YFSETQ. The CDR3 consists of 12 residues. This entry comes from a study of response to subunit inactivated influenza vaccine. TCRdb called the RT-PCR reads again in MiXCR, with one record for every CDR3 protein. The sample has about 190,000 distinct CDR3 sequences, approximately 15% seen once; the top ten hold about a quarter. Findings and caveats of the study: Few new T cells, the authors suggested, are recruited by each seasonal influenza vaccination.

The chain is built from TRBV5-1 and TRBJ2-7; either TRBD1 or TRBD2 may fit D (5 bases each). This clonotype was obtained from a man in his fifties or sixties who received an inactivated influenza vaccine. Sequenced material: CD8+ T cells sorted from PBMCs, taken around 5 days after vaccination. CDR3 in DNA: TGCGCCAGCAGCTGGGGGTCCCACGAGCAGTACTTC. Translating gives CASSWGSHEQYF. Looking up the rest from reference TRBV5-1 and TRBJ2-7 gives the full variable domain: KAGVTQTPRYLIKTRGQQVTLSCSPISGHRSVSWYQQTPGQGLQFLFEYFSETQRNKGNFPGRFSGRQFSNSRSEMNVSTLELGDSALYLCASSWGSHEQYFGPGTRLTVT.